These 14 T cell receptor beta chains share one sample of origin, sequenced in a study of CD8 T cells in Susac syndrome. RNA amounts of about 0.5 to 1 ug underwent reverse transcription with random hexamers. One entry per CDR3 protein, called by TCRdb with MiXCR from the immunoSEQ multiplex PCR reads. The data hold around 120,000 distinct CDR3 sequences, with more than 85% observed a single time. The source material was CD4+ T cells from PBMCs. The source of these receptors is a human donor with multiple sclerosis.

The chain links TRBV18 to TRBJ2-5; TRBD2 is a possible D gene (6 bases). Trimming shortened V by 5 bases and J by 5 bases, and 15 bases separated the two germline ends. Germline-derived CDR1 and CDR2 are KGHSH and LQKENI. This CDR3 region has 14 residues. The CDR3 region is CASSGGRRGETQYF. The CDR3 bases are TGTGCCAGCTCAGGAGGGCGGAGAGGGGAGACCCAGTACTTC.

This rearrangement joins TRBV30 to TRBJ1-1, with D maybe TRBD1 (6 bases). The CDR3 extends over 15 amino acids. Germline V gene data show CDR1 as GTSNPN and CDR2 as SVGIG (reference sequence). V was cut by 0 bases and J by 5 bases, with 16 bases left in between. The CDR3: CAWSVLWGARTEAFF. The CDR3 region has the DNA TGTGCCTGGAGTGTACTTTGGGGGGCTCGGACTGAAGCTTTCTTT.

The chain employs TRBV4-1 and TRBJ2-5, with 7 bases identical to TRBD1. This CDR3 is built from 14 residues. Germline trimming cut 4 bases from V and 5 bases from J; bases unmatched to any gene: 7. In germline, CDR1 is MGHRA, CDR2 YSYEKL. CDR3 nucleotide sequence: TGCGCCAGCAGCCGCAACAGGGGTACCGAGACCCAGTACTTC. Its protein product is CASSRNRGTETQYF.

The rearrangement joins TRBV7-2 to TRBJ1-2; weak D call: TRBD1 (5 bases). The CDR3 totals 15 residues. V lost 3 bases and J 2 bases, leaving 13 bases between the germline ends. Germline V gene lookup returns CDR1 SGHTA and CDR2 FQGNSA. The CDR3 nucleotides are TGTGCCAGCAGCTTGGGGTCGGGACCAAACTATGGCTACACCTTC. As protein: CASSLGSGPNYGYTF.

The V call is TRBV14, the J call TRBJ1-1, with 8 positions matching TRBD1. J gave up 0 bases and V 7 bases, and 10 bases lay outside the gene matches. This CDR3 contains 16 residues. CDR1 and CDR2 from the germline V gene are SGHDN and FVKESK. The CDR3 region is CASTQIGQGVNTEAFF. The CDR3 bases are TGTGCCAGCACTCAAATAGGACAGGGCGTGAACACTGAAGCTTTCTTT.

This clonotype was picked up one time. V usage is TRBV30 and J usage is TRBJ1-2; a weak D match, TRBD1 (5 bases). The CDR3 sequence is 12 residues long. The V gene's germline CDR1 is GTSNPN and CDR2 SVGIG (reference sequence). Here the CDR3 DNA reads TGTGCGGCGAGAGGGGTCAACTATGGCTACACCTTC. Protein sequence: CAARGVNYGYTF.

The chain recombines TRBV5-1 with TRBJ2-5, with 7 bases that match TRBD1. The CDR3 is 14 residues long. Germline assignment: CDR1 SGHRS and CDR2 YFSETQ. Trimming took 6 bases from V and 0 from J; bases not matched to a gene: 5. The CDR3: CASNEQGHQETQYF. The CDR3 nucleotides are TGCGCCAGCAACGAACAGGGGCACCAAGAGACCCAGTACTTC.

The CDR3 DNA sequence: TGTGCCAGCACGGGCAGGGGGCGAAACGGGCAGTACTTC. Its protein product is CASTGRGRNGQYF. The chain couples TRBV7-2 to TRBJ2-7; 8 bases match TRBD1. Germline V gene lookup returns CDR1 SGHTA and CDR2 FQGNSA. Trimming took 7 bases from V and 9 from J; bases not matched to a gene: 11. The CDR3 extends over 13 amino acids.

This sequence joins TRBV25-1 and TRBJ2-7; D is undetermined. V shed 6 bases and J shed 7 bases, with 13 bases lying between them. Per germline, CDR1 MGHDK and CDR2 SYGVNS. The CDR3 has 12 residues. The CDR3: CASSAFGSEQYF. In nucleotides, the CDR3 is TGTGCCAGCAGCGCCTTTGGAAGTGAGCAGTACTTC.

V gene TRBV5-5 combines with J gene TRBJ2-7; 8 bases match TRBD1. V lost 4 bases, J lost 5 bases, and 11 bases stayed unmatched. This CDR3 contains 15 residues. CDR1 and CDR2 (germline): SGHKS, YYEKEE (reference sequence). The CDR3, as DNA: TGTGCCAGCAGCACAGGACAGGGTGCAGGGGACGAGCAGTACTTC. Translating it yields CASSTGQGAGDEQYF.

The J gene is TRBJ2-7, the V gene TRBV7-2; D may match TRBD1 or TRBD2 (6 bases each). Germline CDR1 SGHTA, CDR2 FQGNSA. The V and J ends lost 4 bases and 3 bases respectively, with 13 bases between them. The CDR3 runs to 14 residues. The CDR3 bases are TGTGCCAGCAGCTGGGAAGGGGGGAGCTACGAGCAGTACTTC. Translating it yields CASSWEGGSYEQYF.

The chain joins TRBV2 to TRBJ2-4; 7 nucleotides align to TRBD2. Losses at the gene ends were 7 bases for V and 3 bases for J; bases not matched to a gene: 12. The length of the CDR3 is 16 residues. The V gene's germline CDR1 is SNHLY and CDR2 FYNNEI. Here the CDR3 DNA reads TGTGCCAGCACCCCCCGGGGAGGGTTTGTCAAAAACATTCAGTACTTC. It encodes CASTPRGGFVKNIQYF.

Here the CDR3 DNA reads TGCAGTGCTAAACCCCCCGGCCAAGAGACCCAGTACTTC. The encoded protein is CSAKPPGQETQYF. The gene calls are TRBV20-1 and TRBJ2-5; no clear D. The germline V and J ends were trimmed by 4 bases and 1 base, with 10 bases remaining between them. This CDR3 region has 13 residues. The V gene's germline CDR1 is DFQATT and CDR2 SNEGSKA (reference sequence).

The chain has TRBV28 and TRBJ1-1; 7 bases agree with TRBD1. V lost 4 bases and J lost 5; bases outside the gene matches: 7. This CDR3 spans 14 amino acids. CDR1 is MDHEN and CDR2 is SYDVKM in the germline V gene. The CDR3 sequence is CASSSLTGRTEAFF. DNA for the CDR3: TGTGCCAGCAGTTCGCTGACAGGGAGGACTGAAGCTTTCTTT.